This paragraph reports one TCR beta chain. The antigen is not known. This sample was taken from a study of CD8 T cells in Susac syndrome. Random hexamers primed reverse transcription of about 0.5 to 1 ug RNA. Amplification of TCR beta CDR3 by immunoSEQ multiplex PCR spanned 54 Vbeta and 13 Jbeta. TCRdb analysed the immunoSEQ multiplex PCR reads with MiXCR anew, one entry per CDR3 protein. This table has hundreds of thousands of distinct CDR3 sequences, roughly 94% appearing once. V dropped 4 bases and J dropped 1; count of bases not matched to a gene: 5. Germline V gene lookup returns CDR1 MNHEY and CDR2 SVGAGI. This CDR3 has 15 residues. The T cells that were sequenced for TCR beta were CD8+ and CD4+ cells from blood. Control patients had untreated stable or active relapsing-remitting multiple sclerosis by revised McDonald criteria. Whole-study results and caveats: The study conceded that relatively few individuals underwent its TCR sequencing and HLA analysis.

J is TRBJ1-1 and V is TRBV6-5; 8 bases line up with TRBD1. This receptor was obtained from a human donor with multiple sclerosis. Source material: CD4+ T cells from PBMCs. Here the CDR3 DNA reads TGTGCCAGCAGTTCTCCAGGGGGCAGGAACACTGAAGCTTTCTTT. Its translation is CASSSPGGRNTEAFF.